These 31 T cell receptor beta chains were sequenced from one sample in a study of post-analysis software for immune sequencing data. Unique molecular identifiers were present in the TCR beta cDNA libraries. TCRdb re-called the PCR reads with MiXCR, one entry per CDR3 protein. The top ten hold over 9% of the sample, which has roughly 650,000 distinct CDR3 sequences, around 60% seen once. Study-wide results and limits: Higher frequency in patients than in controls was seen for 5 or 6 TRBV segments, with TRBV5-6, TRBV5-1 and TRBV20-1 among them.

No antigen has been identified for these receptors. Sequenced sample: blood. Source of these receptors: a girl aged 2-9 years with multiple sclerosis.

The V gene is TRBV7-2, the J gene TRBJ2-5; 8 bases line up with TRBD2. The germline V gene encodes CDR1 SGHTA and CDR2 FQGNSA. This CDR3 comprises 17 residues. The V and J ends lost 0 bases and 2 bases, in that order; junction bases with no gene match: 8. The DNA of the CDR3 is TGTGCCAGCAGCTTAGCCCGGTTGGCTAGCGGGCAAGAGACCCAGTACTTC. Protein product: CASSLARLASGQETQYF.

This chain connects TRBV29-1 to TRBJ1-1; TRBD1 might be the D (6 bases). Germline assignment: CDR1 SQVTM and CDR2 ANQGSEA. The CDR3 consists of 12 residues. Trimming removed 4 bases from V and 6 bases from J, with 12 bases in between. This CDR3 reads CSVGGQHAEAFF. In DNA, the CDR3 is TGCAGCGTTGGGGGGCAACACGCTGAAGCTTTCTTT.

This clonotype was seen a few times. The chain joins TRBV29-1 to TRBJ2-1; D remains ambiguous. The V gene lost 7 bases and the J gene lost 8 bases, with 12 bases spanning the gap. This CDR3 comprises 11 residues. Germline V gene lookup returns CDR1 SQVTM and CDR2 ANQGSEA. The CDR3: CSGDTWYEQFF. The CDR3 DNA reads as TGCAGCGGGGATACTTGGTATGAGCAGTTCTTC.

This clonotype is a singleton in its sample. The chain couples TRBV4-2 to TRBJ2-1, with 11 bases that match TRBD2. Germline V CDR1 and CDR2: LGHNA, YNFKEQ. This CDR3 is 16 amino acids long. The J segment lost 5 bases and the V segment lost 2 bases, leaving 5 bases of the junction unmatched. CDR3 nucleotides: TGTGCCAGCAGCCAACCTACTAGCGGGAGCGACAATGAGCAGTTCTTC. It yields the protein CASSQPTSGSDNEQFF.

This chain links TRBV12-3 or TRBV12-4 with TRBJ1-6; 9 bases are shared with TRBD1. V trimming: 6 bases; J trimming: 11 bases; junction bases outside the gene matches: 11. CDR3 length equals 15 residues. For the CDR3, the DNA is TGTGCCAGCAGACCCGGGACAGGGACTGGCACACCCCTCCACTTT. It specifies CASRPGTGTGTPLHF.

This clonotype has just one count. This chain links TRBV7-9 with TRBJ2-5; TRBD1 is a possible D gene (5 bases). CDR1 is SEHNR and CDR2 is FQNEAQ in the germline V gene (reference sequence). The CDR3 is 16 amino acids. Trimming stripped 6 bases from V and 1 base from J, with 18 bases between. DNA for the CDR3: TGTGCCAGCAGGAAATCGCCGGACATCAGCCAAGAGACCCAGTACTTC. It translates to CASRKSPDISQETQYF.

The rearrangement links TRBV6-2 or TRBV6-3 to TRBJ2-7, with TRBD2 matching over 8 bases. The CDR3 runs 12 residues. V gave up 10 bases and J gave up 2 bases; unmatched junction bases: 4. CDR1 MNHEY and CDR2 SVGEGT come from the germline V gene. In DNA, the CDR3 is TGTGCCACCTCGGGACTAGCCTACGAGCAGTACTTC. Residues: CATSGLAYEQYF.

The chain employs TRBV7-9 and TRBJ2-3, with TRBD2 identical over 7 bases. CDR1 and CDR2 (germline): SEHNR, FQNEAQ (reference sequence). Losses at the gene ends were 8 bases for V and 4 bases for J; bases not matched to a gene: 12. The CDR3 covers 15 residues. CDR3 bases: TGTGCCAGCTCCATCCGCGGGAGTTTCGCAGATACGCAGTATTTT. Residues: CASSIRGSFADTQYF.

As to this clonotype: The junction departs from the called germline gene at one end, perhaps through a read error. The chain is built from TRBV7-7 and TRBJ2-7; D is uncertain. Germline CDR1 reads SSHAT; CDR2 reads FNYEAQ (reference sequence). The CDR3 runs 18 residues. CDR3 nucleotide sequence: TGTGCTAGCAGCCCCATCTTTAGTGACGGACCACAGTCCTACGAGCAGTACTTC. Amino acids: CASSPIFSDGPQSYEQYF.

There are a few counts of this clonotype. CDR3 bases: TGCAGCGTCGGGACAGACTTAGCCAAAAACATTCAGTACTTC. Translating it yields CSVGTDLAKNIQYF. The chain links TRBV29-1 to TRBJ2-4, with 7 bases fitting TRBD1. Germline values: CDR1 SQVTM, CDR2 ANQGSEA. The CDR3 runs to 14 residues. Trimming removed 6 bases from V and 0 bases from J; junction bases left unmatched: 5.

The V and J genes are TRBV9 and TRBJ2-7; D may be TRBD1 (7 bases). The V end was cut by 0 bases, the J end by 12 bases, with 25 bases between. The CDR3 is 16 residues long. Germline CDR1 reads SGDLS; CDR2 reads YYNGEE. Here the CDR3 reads CASSVVGGTVQETRYF. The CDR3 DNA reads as TGTGCCAGCAGCGTAGTAGGCGGGACAGTCCAAGAGACCCGGTACTTC.

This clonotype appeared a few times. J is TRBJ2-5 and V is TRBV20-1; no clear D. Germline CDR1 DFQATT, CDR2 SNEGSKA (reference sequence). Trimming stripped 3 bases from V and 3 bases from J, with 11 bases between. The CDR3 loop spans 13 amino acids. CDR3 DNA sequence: TGCAGTGCTAGCCGGAGATCTGAAGAGACCCAGTACTTC. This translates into CSASRRSEETQYF.

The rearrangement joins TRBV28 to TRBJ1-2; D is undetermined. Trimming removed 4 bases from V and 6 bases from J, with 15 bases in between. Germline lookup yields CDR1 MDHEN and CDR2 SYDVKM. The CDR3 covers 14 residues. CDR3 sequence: CASSYRLSGDGYTF. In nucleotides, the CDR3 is TGTGCCAGCAGTTATCGGCTCTCCGGCGATGGCTACACCTTC.

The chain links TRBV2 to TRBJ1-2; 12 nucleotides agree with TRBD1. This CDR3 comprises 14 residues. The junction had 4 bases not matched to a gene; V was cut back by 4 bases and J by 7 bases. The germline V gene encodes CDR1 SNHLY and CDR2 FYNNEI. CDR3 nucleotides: TGTGCCAGCAGTGTGGGACAGGGGGCGCGTGGCTACACCTTC. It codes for CASSVGQGARGYTF.

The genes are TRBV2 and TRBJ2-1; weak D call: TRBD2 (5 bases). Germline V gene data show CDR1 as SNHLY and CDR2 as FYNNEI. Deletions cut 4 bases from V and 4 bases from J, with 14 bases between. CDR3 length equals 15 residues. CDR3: CASSGETELYNEQFF. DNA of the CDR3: TGTGCCAGCAGTGGGGAGACGGAGCTATACAATGAGCAGTTCTTC.

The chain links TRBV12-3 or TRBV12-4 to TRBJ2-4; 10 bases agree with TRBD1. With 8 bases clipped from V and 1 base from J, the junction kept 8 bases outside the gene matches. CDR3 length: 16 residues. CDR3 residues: CASPPGTGEAKNIQYF. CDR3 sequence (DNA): TGTGCCAGCCCCCCTGGGACAGGGGAGGCCAAAAACATTCAGTACTTC.

The CDR3 spells CSAGDRVFEQYF. The CDR3 DNA reads as TGCAGTGCTGGGGACAGGGTATTCGAGCAGTACTTC. This chain links TRBV20-1 with TRBJ2-7, with 9 bases fitting TRBD1. Trimming at V came to 5 bases and at J to 6 bases, leaving 5 bases not matched to a gene. CDR3 length: 12 amino acids. CDR1 and CDR2 (germline): DFQATT, SNEGSKA (reference sequence).

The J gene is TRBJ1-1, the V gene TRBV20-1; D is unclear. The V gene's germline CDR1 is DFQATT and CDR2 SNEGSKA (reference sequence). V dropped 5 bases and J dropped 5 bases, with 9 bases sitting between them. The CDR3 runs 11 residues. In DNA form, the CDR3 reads TGCAGTGCTGGCTTTACGACTGAAGCTTTCTTT. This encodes CSAGFTTEAFF.

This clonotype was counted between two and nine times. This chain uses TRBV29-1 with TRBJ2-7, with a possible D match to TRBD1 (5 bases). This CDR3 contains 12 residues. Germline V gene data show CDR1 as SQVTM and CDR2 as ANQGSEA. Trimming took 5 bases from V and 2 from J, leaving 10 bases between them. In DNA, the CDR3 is TGCAGCGTTAATACAGGCCCCTACGAGCAGTACTTC. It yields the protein CSVNTGPYEQYF.

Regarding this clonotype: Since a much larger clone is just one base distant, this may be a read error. The CDR3 reads CSARLAGGSPRYDEQFF. In DNA form, the CDR3 reads TGCAGTGCTCGACTAGCGGGAGGGTCGCCGAGGTACGATGAGCAGTTCTTC. The V call is TRBV20-1, the J call TRBJ2-1; 14 positions agree with TRBD2. Germline CDR1 reads DFQATT; CDR2 reads SNEGSKA (reference sequence). CDR3 length: 17 residues. The V segment lost 5 bases and the J segment 8 bases; nucleotides outside the gene matches: 14.

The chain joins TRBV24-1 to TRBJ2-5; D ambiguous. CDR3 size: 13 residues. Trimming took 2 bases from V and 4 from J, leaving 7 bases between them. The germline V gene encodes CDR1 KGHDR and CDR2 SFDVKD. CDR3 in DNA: TGTGCCACCAGTGATTGGAAAGGAGAGACCCAGTACTTC. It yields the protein CATSDWKGETQYF.

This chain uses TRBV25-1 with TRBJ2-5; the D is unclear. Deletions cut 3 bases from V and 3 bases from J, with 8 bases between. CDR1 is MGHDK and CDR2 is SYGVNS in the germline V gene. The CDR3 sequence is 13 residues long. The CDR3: CASSEFNEETQYF. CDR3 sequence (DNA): TGTGCCAGCAGTGAGTTTAATGAAGAGACCCAGTACTTC.

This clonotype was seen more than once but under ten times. The CDR3 loop is CASSERAGANVLTF. The CDR3 nucleotides are TGTGCCAGCAGTGAGAGGGCTGGGGCCAACGTCCTGACTTTC. V usage is TRBV2 and J usage is TRBJ2-6; perhaps TRBD2 as D (5 bases). The CDR3 spans 14 residues. Germline lookup yields CDR1 SNHLY and CDR2 FYNNEI. The V and J ends lost 3 bases and 2 bases respectively, with 5 bases between them.

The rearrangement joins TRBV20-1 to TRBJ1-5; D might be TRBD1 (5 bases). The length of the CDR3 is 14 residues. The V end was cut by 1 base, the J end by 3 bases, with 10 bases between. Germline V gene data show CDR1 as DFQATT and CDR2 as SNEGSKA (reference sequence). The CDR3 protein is CSARVTGPNQPQHF. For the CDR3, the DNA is TGCAGTGCTAGAGTAACAGGACCCAATCAGCCCCAGCATTTT.

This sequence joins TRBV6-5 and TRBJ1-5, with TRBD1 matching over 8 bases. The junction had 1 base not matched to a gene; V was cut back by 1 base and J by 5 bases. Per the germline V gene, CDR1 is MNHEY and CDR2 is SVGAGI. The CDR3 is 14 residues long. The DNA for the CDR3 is TGTGCCAGCAGTTACTTGGGACAGGATCAGCCCCAGCATTTT. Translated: CASSYLGQDQPQHF.

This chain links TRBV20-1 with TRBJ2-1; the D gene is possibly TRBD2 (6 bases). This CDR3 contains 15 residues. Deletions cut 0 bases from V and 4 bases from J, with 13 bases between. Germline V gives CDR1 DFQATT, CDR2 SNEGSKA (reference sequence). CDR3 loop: CSARDPRDAYNEQFF. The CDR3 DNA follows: TGCAGTGCTAGAGATCCGCGGGATGCGTACAATGAGCAGTTCTTC.

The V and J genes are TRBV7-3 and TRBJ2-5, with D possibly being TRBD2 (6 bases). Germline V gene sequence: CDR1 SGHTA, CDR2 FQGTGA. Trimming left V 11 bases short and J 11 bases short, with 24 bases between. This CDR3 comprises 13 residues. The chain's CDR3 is CAPTAGPPREQYF. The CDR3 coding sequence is TGTGCCCCCACGGCGGGTCCTCCTCGGGAGCAGTACTTC.

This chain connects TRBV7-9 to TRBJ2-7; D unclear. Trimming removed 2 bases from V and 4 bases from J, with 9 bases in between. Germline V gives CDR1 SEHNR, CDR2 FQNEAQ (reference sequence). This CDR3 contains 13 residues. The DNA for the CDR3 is TGTGCCAGCAGCTTACCTAGAAGGTACGAGCAGTACTTC. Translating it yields CASSLPRRYEQYF.

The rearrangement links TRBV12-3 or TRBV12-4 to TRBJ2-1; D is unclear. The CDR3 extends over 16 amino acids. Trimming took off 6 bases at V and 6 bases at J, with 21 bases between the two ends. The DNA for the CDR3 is TGTGCCAGCAGATCGGAAATGTCAGGCCGCCTCAATGAGCAGTTCTTC. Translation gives CASRSEMSGRLNEQFF.

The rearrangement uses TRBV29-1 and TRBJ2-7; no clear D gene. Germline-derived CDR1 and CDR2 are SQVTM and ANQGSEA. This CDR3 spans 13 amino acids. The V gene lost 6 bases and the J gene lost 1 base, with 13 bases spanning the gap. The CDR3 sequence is CSVRSFLSYEQYF. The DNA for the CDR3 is TGCAGCGTGCGGTCATTTCTGTCCTACGAGCAGTACTTC.

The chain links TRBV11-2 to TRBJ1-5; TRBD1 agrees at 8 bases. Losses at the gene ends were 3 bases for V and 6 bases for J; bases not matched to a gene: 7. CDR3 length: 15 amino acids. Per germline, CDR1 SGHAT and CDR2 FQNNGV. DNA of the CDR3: TGTGCCAGCAGCTTTGGACAGGGATTACGTCAGCCCCAGCATTTT. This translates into CASSFGQGLRQPQHF. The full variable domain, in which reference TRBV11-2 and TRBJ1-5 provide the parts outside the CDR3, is EAGVAQSPRYKIIEKRQSVAFWCNPISGHATLYWYQQILGQGPKLLIQFQNNGVVDDSQLPKDRFSAERLKGVDSTLKIQPAKLEDSAVYLCASSFGQGLRQPQHFGDGTRLSIL.